The 8 T cell receptor beta chains below were found in one sample sequenced in a study of molecular identifiers for immune sequencing clone quantification. Using its own MiXCR run on the PCR reads, TCRdb lists one record per CDR3 protein. The sample carries tens of thousands of distinct CDR3 sequences, roughly 22% recorded once. The sequencing input was naive CD8+ T cells from blood, with Jurkat cell RNA spiked in. This sample's subset: FACS-sorted CD8+CD4-CCR7+CD45RA+ naive T cells. These receptors were obtained from a human donor in good health. Some libraries in this study had Jurkat cell RNA spiked in.

J is TRBJ2-1 and V is TRBV11-2, with D possibly being TRBD1 or TRBD2 (5 bases each). Germline V gives CDR1 SGHAT, CDR2 FQNNGV. Deletions cut 0 bases from V and 0 bases from J, with 12 bases between. This CDR3 contains 17 residues. The CDR3 here is CASSLDEGLGSYNEQFF. The CDR3 coding sequence is TGTGCCAGCAGCTTAGATGAGGGGCTAGGCTCCTACAATGAGCAGTTCTTC.

The rearrangement uses TRBV7-9 and TRBJ1-2, with 9 bases lining up with TRBD1. Looked up from germline, CDR1 is SEHNR and CDR2 is FQNEAQ (reference sequence). CDR3 length: 17 residues. V lost 7 bases, J lost 0 bases, and 12 bases stayed unmatched. The CDR3 reads CASTDPRQGVANYGYTF. CDR3 in DNA: TGTGCCAGCACCGATCCGCGACAGGGGGTTGCTAACTATGGCTACACCTTC.

This clonotype was detected ten times or more. This rearrangement joins TRBV27 to TRBJ2-1, with TRBD1 as a possible D gene (6 bases). Trimming removed 4 bases at V and 9 bases at J, with 13 bases between. The CDR3 is 13 residues long. Looked up from germline, CDR1 is MNHEY and CDR2 is SMNVEV (reference sequence). The CDR3 DNA is TGTGCCAGCAGTTGGAACAGGGCCGGTGAGCAGTTCTTC. Its translation is CASSWNRAGEQFF.

The count of this clonotype is one. The chain combines TRBV19 with TRBJ1-5; 7 bases map to TRBD1. The length of the CDR3 is 15 residues. Germline V gives CDR1 LNHDA, CDR2 SQIVND (reference sequence). V shed 7 bases and J 1 base; nucleotides not matched to a gene: 7. CDR3 sequence: CASIEARGSNQPQHF. In DNA, the CDR3 is TGTGCCAGTATCGAGGCCAGGGGGAGCAATCAGCCCCAGCATTTT.

This clonotype was seen a single time. One junction end does not reproduce the germline sequence, and a read error may be involved. The chain is built from TRBV12-3 or TRBV12-4 and TRBJ1-1, with TRBD1 as a possible D gene (6 bases). CDR3 length equals 15 residues. The CDR3 sequence: CASRLTGLAYPEASF. CDR3 bases: TGTGCCAGCAGGCTTACAGGGTTGGCCTACCCTGAAGCTTCCTTT.

In this sample, this clonotype turned up many times. The chain recombines TRBV12-3 or TRBV12-4 with TRBJ2-5, with 9 bases lining up with TRBD1. Trimming removed 5 bases from V and 5 bases from J; junction bases left unmatched: 6. This CDR3 spans 14 amino acids. The DNA of the CDR3 is TGTGCCAGCAGTACCGGACAGGGGTTTGAGACCCAGTACTTC. Its protein product is CASSTGQGFETQYF.

This sequence joins TRBV6-2 or TRBV6-3 and TRBJ1-4; D is undetermined. This CDR3 has 13 residues. V was cut by 8 bases and J by 7 bases, with 14 bases left in between. Germline V lookup: CDR1 MNHEY, CDR2 SVGEGT. Here the CDR3 reads CASVDLNGEKLFF. CDR3 nucleotide sequence: TGTGCCAGCGTCGATTTGAATGGTGAAAAACTGTTTTTT.

V is TRBV7-9 and J is TRBJ2-3; D possibly uses TRBD1 or TRBD2 (6 bases each). The CDR3 spans 14 residues. Between the trimmed V and J ends, which lost 8 bases and 4 bases, there was a span of 16 bases. CDR1 and CDR2 (germline): SEHNR, FQNEAQ (reference sequence). Written as DNA, the CDR3 is TGTGCCAGCCGGAGGGGGGATTCCGCAGATACGCAGTATTTT. This encodes CASRRGDSADTQYF. Full variable domain (outside the CDR3, taken from reference TRBV7-9 and TRBJ2-3): DTGVSQNPRHKITKRGQNVTFRCDPISEHNRLYWYRQTLGQGPEFLTYFQNEAQLEKSRLLSDRFSAERPKGSFSTLEIQRTEQGDSAMYLCASRRGDSADTQYFGPGTRLTVL.